This entry lists 26 T cell receptor beta chains sequenced from one sample in a study of shared T cell receptors in the human thymus. Using immunoSEQ multiplex PCR, the repertoire was profiled, and TCRdb retains in-frame clones only, with some absent. There are hundreds of thousands of clones in the sample; approximately 89% occur only once, and roughly 0.0089% lies in the top ten. The sample was also reused in another study, on human thymus T cells.

Input material: thymocytes. These receptors originate from a boy under two years old with a congenital heart defect.

The chain joins TRBV4-1 to TRBJ2-7; TRBD2 might be the D (7 bases). Deletions cut 0 bases from V and 7 bases from J, with 19 bases between. Germline CDR1 is MGHRA and CDR2 is YSYEKL. There are 16 residues in the CDR3. The CDR3 protein is CASSQESGGQEGEQYF. The CDR3 DNA is TGCGCCAGCAGCCAAGAATCCGGGGGGCAGGAGGGAGAGCAGTACTTC.

This chain joins TRBV27 and TRBJ2-7, with D maybe TRBD2 (5 bases). This CDR3 is 14 amino acids long. Trimming pared 6 bases from V and 3 bases from J, leaving 15 bases between. CDR1 MNHEY and CDR2 SMNVEV come from the germline V gene (reference sequence). CDR3 sequence: CASSLGRAFYEQYF. CDR3 nucleotides: TGTGCCAGCAGCCTAGGGCGGGCCTTCTACGAGCAGTACTTC.

This chain joins TRBV7-2 and TRBJ2-3; 11 bases map to TRBD2. Germline CDR1 is SGHTA and CDR2 is FQGNSA. This CDR3 comprises 16 residues. Germline trimming cut 5 bases from V and 2 bases from J; bases unmatched to any gene: 6. The CDR3 DNA is TGTGCCAGCAGCCATAGCGGGAGGGAAACCACAGATACGCAGTATTTT. Translation: CASSHSGRETTDTQYF.

The chain is built from TRBV4-2 and TRBJ2-7, with TRBD2 matching 9 bases. J gave up 0 bases and V 1 base, and 13 bases lay outside the gene matches. This CDR3 has 19 amino acids. Looked up from germline, CDR1 is LGHNA and CDR2 is YNFKEQ. The CDR3 coding sequence is TGTGCCAGCAGCCAAGCTATCCCCTCTAGCGGGGCCAGCTCCTACGAGCAGTACTTC. Translating it yields CASSQAIPSSGASSYEQYF.

Turning to this clone: Other nucleotide sequences from this sample produce the same CDR3. The chain uses TRBV7-2 and TRBJ1-2, with 9 bases that match TRBD1. CDR3 length equals 13 residues. J was trimmed by 5 bases and V by 5 bases; bases with no gene match: 3. Germline CDR1 is SGHTA and CDR2 is FQGNSA. The CDR3 sequence is CASSLGTGYGYTF. CDR3 bases: TGTGCCAGCAGCCTCGGGACAGGGTATGGCTACACCTTC.

This chain connects TRBV6-5 to TRBJ1-1; TRBD1 agrees at 8 bases. CDR1 MNHEY and CDR2 SVGAGI come from the germline V gene. V shed 5 bases and J 5 bases; nucleotides not matched to a gene: 10. This CDR3 region has 15 residues. The CDR3: CASSTQGAKTTEAFF. The CDR3 region has the DNA TGTGCCAGCAGTACCCAGGGGGCTAAGACGACTGAAGCTTTCTTT.

This chain connects TRBV30 to TRBJ2-2; weak D call: TRBD1 (5 bases). With 2 bases removed from V and 7 bases from J, the gap between germline ends came to 11 bases. The germline CDR1 and CDR2 sequences are GTSNPN and SVGIG (reference sequence). There are 13 residues in the CDR3. The CDR3 spells CAWSIRVSGELFF. CDR3 sequence (DNA): TGTGCCTGGAGTATCAGGGTGAGCGGGGAGCTGTTTTTT.

CDR3 nucleotide sequence: TGTGCCAGCAGCCCCCACCCCCGACAGGGGAATGAAGCTTTCTTT. As protein: CASSPHPRQGNEAFF. The chain recombines TRBV13 with TRBJ1-1; TRBD1 aligns across 8 bases. V lost 5 bases and J lost 7; bases outside the gene matches: 12. The CDR3 extends over 15 amino acids. The V gene's germline CDR1 is PRHDT and CDR2 FYEKMQ (reference sequence).

This clone has just a few counts. The V call is TRBV19, the J call TRBJ2-1, with 7 bases that match TRBD2. V trimming: 1 base; J trimming: 2 bases; junction bases outside the gene matches: 8. The CDR3 sequence is 17 residues long. Germline CDR1 is LNHDA and CDR2 is SQIVND (reference sequence). The CDR3 nucleotides are TGTGCCAGTAGTATAGGAACTAGCGACAAGACCTACAATGAGCAGTTCTTC. Translated, it gives CASSIGTSDKTYNEQFF.

V and J are TRBV7-8 and TRBJ2-5; TRBD2 matches at 7 bases. CDR3 length equals 15 residues. V gave up 5 bases and J gave up 0 bases; unmatched junction bases: 6. Germline CDR1 SGHVS, CDR2 FQNEAQ. The CDR3 DNA is TGTGCCAGCAGCCTCGGGAGGCCCAACCAAGAGACCCAGTACTTC. Amino acid sequence: CASSLGRPNQETQYF.

The rearrangement joins TRBV29-1 to TRBJ2-3, with D unresolved. The CDR3 extends over 13 amino acids. V dropped 2 bases and J dropped 2 bases, with 8 bases sitting between them. CDR1 and CDR2 from the germline V gene are SQVTM and ANQGSEA. CDR3 DNA sequence: TGCAGCGTTGAACCCTACTTCACAGATACGCAGTATTTT. Encoded protein: CSVEPYFTDTQYF.

The chain has TRBV7-6 and TRBJ2-2, with D possibly matching TRBD1 (6 bases). CDR3 size: 15 residues. Germline loops: CDR1 SGHVS, CDR2 FNYEAQ. V lost 6 bases and J lost 4, with 15 bases in between. CDR3 sequence reads: CASRQSRGSTGELFF. DNA for the CDR3: TGTGCCAGCAGACAATCGAGGGGGAGCACCGGGGAGCTGTTTTTT.

This chain joins TRBV4-2 and TRBJ1-5; 10 positions agree with TRBD1. V dropped 3 bases and J dropped 4; count of bases not matched to a gene: 9. The germline CDR1 and CDR2 sequences are LGHNA and YNFKEQ. This CDR3 is built from 17 residues. The CDR3 loop is CASSHLRDRGPNQPQHF. CDR3 bases: TGTGCCAGCAGCCACCTCCGGGACAGGGGTCCTAATCAGCCCCAGCATTTT.

The chain uses TRBV19 and TRBJ1-2, with a weak D call TRBD1 (5 bases). Between the trimmed V and J ends, which lost 9 bases and 4 bases, there was a span of 9 bases. This CDR3 region has 11 residues. Germline CDR1 is LNHDA and CDR2 is SQIVND (reference sequence). The CDR3 bases are TGTGCCAGCCGACAGACCTATGGCTACACCTTC. Amino acids: CASRQTYGYTF.

The chain recombines TRBV7-2 with TRBJ1-6; no clear D gene. This CDR3 comprises 14 residues. The germline gives CDR1 SGHTA, CDR2 FQGNSA. Trimming took off 2 bases at V and 5 bases at J, with 7 bases between the two ends. The CDR3 nucleotides are TGTGCCAGCAGCTTACGAACTGATAATTCACCCCTCCACTTT. This sequence encodes CASSLRTDNSPLHF.

The chain recombines TRBV7-8 with TRBJ2-3; 10 positions agree with TRBD2. CDR3 length: 19 residues. The junction had 23 bases not matched to a gene; V was cut back by 2 bases and J by 12 bases. Germline CDR1 and CDR2: SGHVS and FQNEAQ. CDR3 in amino acids: CASSLLKGDGLAGDSRQYF. CDR3 nucleotides: TGTGCCAGCAGCTTACTCAAGGGGGACGGGCTAGCGGGAGACTCACGTCAGTATTTT.

V and J are TRBV19 and TRBJ2-7; D call uncertain. Trimming pared 4 bases from V and 3 bases from J, leaving 4 bases between. In germline, CDR1 is LNHDA, CDR2 SQIVND (reference sequence). This CDR3 region has 11 residues. In nucleotides, the CDR3 is TGTGCCAGTAGTAACTACTACGAGCAGTACTTC. Translation: CASSNYYEQYF.

The chain links TRBV28 to TRBJ2-3; possible D gene TRBD2, 5 bases. V lost 8 bases and J lost 0, with 9 bases in between. There are 13 residues in the CDR3. The germline V gene encodes CDR1 MDHEN and CDR2 SYDVKM. CDR3 nucleotide sequence: TGTGCCAGCCGGGAACCTAGCACAGATACGCAGTATTTT. This gives the protein CASREPSTDTQYF.

Details on this clone: Other DNA sequences in the sample encode the same CDR3. This chain connects TRBV20-1 to TRBJ1-2; a weak D match, TRBD1 (5 bases). CDR1 DFQATT and CDR2 SNEGSKA come from the germline V gene (reference sequence). The CDR3 totals 11 residues. Trimming shortened V by 5 bases and J by 6 bases, and 10 bases separated the two germline ends. CDR3 residues: CSAGTGDGYTF. In DNA, the CDR3 is TGCAGTGCTGGAACGGGGGATGGCTACACCTTC.

The chain recombines TRBV27 with TRBJ2-7; weak D call: TRBD1 (5 bases). Trimming took off 6 bases at V and 4 bases at J, with 7 bases between the two ends. CDR1 is MNHEY and CDR2 is SMNVEV in the germline V gene (reference sequence). The CDR3 covers 11 residues. Here the CDR3 reads CASRGVYEQYF. Written as DNA, the CDR3 is TGTGCCAGCAGAGGGGTTTACGAGCAGTACTTC.

The chain employs TRBV7-6 and TRBJ2-7; 12 nucleotides match TRBD2. V shed 5 bases and J 6 bases; nucleotides not matched to a gene: 11. The germline V gene encodes CDR1 SGHVS and CDR2 FNYEAQ. The CDR3 length is 16 residues. The chain's CDR3 is CASSPRLAGVRGEQYF. The CDR3 bases are TGTGCCAGCAGCCCACGACTAGCGGGAGTGAGGGGCGAGCAGTACTTC.

The chain is built from TRBV6-6 and TRBJ1-1; weak D call: TRBD1 (6 bases). The V end lost 7 bases, the J end lost 4 bases, and 13 bases lay between the germline ends. The CDR3 extends over 13 amino acids. CDR1 MNHNY and CDR2 SVGAGI come from the germline V gene (reference sequence). CDR3 nucleotide sequence: TGTGCCAGCAATACCGGGACACTCACTGAAGCTTTCTTT. The encoded protein is CASNTGTLTEAFF.

The chain is built from TRBV28 and TRBJ1-4; TRBD1 might be the D (5 bases). Germline CDR1 and CDR2: MDHEN and SYDVKM. This CDR3 is 17 amino acids long. V shed 6 bases and J shed 4 bases, with 21 bases lying between them. The CDR3 DNA reads as TGTGCCAGCAGCATTGGGGGGGTAAGGGAGGATAATGAAAAACTGTTTTTT. Its protein product is CASSIGGVREDNEKLFF.

CDR3 DNA sequence: TGTGCCAGCAGCTTAACACCCGGGGGGGGTTCCCACGAGCAGTACTTC. Protein: CASSLTPGGGSHEQYF. The gene calls are TRBV28 and TRBJ2-7; 8 positions agree with TRBD2. The CDR3 sequence is 16 residues long. V was pared by 6 bases and J by 5 bases, with 15 bases of the junction left unmatched. The germline V gene encodes CDR1 MDHEN and CDR2 SYDVKM.

The chain links TRBV7-2 to TRBJ2-7; 8 bases align to TRBD2. Germline V lookup: CDR1 SGHTA, CDR2 FQGNSA. V was pared by 5 bases and J by 4 bases, with 22 bases of the junction left unmatched. The CDR3 runs to 19 residues. CDR3 sequence (DNA): TGTGCCAGCAGCCCCACGGGTGTGGGAACCGGGACTAGTCGGTACGAGCAGTACTTC. It specifies CASSPTGVGTGTSRYEQYF. Variable domain in full (rest from reference TRBV7-2 and TRBJ2-7): GAGVSQSPSNKVTEKGKDVELRCDPISGHTALYWYRQSLGQGLEFLIYFQGNSAPDKSGLPSDRFSAERTGGSVSTLTIQRTQQEDSAVYLCASSPTGVGTGTSRYEQYFGPGTRLTVT.

This chain uses TRBV19 with TRBJ2-7; TRBD1 matches 10 bases. The J segment lost 5 bases and the V segment lost 6 bases, leaving 10 bases of the junction unmatched. CDR3 size: 15 residues. The germline V gene has CDR1 LNHDA and CDR2 SQIVND (reference sequence). CDR3 DNA: TGTGCCAGTAGACCTCGGGACAGGGGAATCCACGAGCAGTACTTC. This translates into CASRPRDRGIHEQYF.